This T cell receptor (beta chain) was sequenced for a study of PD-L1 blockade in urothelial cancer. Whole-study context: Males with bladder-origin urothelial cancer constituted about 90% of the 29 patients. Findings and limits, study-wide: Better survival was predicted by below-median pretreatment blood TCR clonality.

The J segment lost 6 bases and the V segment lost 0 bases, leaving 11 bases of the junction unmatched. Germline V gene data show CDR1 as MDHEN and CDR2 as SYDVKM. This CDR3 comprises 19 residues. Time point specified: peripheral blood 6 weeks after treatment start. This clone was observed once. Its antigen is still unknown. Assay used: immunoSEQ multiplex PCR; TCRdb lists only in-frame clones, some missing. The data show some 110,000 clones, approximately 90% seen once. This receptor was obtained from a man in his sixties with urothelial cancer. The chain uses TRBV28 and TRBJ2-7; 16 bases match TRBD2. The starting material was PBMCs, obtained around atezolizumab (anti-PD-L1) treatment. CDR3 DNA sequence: TGTGCCAGCAGTTTATGGGGCAACCCCGGGACTAGCGGGAGGGCCGAGCAGTACTTC. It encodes CASSLWGNPGTSGRAEQYF.